This T cell receptor beta chain was captured in a study of blood T cell repertoires in COVID-19. Study details: Sources were T cells, B-cell-depleted T cells, or PBMCs; the material itself was cDNA or gDNA.

Residents of 24 US areas, aged roughly 18 to 89 years, made up the participants. Cohort allocation depended upon clinical history that participants reported. Authors' data handling: Reference gene primer amplification gave estimated nucleated cell counts. Only in-frame clones appear in the TCRdb table, and some are missing; sequencing was by immunoSEQ multiplex PCR. Clone size and V and J calls were adopted from that table, with D and trimming inferred from the DNA. The sample contains some 400,000 clones, roughly 92% of which appear only once. The germline V gene encodes CDR1 SGHNT and CDR2 YYREEE (reference sequence). V was pared by 4 bases and J by 2 bases, with 5 bases of the junction left unmatched. CDR3 length: 14 amino acids.

The sample comprised PBMCs or T cells enriched from blood (not recorded which). V gene TRBV5-4 combines with J gene TRBJ1-2, with 7 positions matching TRBD1. The clonotype originates from a middle-aged woman who had been exposed to COVID-19. CDR3 amino acids: CASSSMTGNYGYTF. As DNA, the CDR3 is TGTGCCAGCAGCAGCATGACAGGGAACTATGGCTACACCTTC.